The T cell receptor (beta chain) described here comes from a study of blood T cells in healthy people across ages. To note about this clonotype: Its antigen is as yet unknown.

Study observations and caveats: Changes seen in expanded clonotypes were possibly confounded by donor CMV status left unknown.

Sample-barcoded 5' priming and a J-beta primer mix drove a second PCR of 7 to 11 cycles. TCRdb passed the 5' RACE reads through MiXCR, listing each CDR3 protein once. The data hold under 2,000,000 distinct CDR3 sequences, with about 50% observed a single time. Material: blood. The TCR originated in a woman between 35 and 50 years old in good health.

The CDR3 here is CASSPDAGFETQYF. CDR3 coding DNA: TGTGCCAGCAGCCCAGACGCTGGTTTCGAGACCCAGTACTTC. The chain has TRBV7-2 and TRBJ2-5; no reliable D call. V was pared by 5 bases and J by 5 bases, with 15 bases between. Germline CDR1 is SGHTA and CDR2 is FQGNSA. This CDR3 is built from 14 residues.